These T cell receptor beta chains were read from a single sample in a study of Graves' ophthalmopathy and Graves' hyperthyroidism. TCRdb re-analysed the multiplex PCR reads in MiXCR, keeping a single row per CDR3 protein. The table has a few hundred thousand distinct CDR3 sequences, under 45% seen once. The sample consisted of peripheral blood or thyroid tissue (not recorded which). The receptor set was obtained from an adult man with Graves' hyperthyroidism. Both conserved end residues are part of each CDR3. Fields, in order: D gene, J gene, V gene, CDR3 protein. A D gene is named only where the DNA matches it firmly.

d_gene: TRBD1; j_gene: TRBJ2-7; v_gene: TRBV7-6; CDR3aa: CASSSGTGVYEQYF
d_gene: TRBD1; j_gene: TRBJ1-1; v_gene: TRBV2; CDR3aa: CASSERGTANTEAFF
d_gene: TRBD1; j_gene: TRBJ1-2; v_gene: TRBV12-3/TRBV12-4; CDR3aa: CASSSKTGTGGLFRIYGYTF
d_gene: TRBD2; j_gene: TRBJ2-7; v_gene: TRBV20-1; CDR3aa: CSARVAGVVFRGEQYF
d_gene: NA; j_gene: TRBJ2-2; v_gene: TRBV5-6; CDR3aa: CASSLAPADANTGELFF
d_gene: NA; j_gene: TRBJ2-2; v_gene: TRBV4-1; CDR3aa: CASSHPAQTGELFF
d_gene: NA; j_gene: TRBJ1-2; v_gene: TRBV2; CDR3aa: CASSAYGYTF
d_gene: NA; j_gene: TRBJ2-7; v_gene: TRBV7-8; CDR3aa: CASATGRSYEQYF
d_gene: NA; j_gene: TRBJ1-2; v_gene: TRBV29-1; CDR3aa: CSVGDGDGYTF
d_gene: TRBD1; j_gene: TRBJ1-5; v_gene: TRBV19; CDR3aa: CASSTGTGIGVEQPQHF
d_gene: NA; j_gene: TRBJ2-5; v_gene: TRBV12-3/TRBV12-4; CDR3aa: CASCFGGVVQETQYF
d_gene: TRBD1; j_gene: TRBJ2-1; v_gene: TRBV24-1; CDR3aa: CATSVSRGPHPTNEQCF
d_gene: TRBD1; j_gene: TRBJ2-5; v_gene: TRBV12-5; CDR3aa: CASVDRALGRETQYF
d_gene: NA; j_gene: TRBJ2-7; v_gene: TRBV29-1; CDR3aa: CSVRVYTTGLSSYEQYF
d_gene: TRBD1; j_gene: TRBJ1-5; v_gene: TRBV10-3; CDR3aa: CAISEPGQGTRETQHF
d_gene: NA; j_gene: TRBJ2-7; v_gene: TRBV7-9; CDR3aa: CASSLESSGSGLWYEQYF
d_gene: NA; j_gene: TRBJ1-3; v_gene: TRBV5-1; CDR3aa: CASSLRWQGHSGNTIYF
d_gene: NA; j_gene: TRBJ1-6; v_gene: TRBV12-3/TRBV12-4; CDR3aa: CASSRDTYNSPLHF
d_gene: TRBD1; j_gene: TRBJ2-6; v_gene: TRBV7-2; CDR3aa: CASSPFRDSSGANVLTF
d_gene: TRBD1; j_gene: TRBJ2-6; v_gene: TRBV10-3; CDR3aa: CAISYSFDRGLKAVLTF
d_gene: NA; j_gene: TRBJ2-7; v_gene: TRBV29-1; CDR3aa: CSVGTGFYEQYF
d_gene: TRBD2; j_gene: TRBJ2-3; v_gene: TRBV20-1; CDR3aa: CSATRASGSTDTQYF
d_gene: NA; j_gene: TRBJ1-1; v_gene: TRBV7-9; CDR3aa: CASSLGEVTEAFF
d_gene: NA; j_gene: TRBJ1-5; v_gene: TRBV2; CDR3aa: CASRGGAGSNQPQHF
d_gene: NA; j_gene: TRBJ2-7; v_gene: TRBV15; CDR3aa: CAASRDGGPLENEQYF
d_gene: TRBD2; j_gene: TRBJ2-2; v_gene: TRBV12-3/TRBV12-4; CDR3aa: CASSKAGLAGPTGELFF
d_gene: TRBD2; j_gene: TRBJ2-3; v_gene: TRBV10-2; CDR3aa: CASSRETSRPTDTQYF
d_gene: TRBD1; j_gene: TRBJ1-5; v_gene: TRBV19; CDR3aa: CASSIARDRYQPQHF
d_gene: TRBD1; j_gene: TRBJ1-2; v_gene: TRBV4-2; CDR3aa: CASSQDSAGQGLYGYTF
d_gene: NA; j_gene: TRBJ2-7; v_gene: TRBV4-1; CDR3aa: CASSQERRGQEQYF
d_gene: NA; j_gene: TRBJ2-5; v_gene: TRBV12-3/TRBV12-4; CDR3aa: CASSLKLARETQYF
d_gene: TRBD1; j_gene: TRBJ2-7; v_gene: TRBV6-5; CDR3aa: CASSYSTPGQGTTYEQYF
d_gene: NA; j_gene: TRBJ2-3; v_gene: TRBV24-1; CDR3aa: CATSDPLGGGPSTDTQYF
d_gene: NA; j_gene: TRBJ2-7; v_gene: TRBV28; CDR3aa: CASSLTTGGDKREQYF
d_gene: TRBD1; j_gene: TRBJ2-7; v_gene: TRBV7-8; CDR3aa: CASSLGLGQGGSYEQYF
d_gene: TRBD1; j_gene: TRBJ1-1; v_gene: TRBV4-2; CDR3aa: CASSQTGGRGNSEAFF
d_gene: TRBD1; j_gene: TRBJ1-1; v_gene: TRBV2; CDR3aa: CASSRPGQANTEAFF
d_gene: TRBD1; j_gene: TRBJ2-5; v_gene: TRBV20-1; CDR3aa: CSARAYGTGLRETQYF
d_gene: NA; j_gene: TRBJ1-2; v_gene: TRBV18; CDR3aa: CASSPAGLWGYTF
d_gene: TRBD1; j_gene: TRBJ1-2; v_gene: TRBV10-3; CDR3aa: CAISGTGTGGYGYTF
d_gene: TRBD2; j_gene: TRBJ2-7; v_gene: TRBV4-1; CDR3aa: CASSQDGGGSYEQYF
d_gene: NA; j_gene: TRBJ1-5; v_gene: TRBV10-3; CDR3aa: CASSALTRLSNQPQHF
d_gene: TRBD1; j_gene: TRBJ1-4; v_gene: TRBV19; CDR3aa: CASSIGDRDVGEKLFF
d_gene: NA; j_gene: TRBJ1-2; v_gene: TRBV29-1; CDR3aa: CSVEDRSGYGYTF
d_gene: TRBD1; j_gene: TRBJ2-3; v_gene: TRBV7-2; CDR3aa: CASSLVRLKGQGITDTQYF
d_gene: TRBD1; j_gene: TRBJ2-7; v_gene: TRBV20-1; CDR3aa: CSALGTGEDEQYF